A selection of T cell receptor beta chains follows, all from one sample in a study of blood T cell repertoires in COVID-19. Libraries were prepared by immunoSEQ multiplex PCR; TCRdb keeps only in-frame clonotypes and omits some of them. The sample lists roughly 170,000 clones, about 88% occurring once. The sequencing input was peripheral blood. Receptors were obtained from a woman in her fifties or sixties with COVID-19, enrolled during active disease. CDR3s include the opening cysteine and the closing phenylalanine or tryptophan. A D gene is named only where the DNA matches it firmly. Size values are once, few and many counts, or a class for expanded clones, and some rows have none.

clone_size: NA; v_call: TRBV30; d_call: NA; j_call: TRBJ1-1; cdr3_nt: TGTGCCTGGTTCGGGAACACTGAAGCTTTCTTT; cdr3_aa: CAWFGNTEAFF
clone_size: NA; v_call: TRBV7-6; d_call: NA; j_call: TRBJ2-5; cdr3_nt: TGTGCCAGCAGCTTAATGGCGGGCGCGGCGGAGGCCCAGTACTTC; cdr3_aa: CASSLMAGAAEAQYF
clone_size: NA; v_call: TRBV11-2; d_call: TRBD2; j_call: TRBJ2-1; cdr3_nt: TGTGCCAGCAGCCGTGGGACTAGCGGGGTCGATGAGCAGTTCTTC; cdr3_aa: CASSRGTSGVDEQFF
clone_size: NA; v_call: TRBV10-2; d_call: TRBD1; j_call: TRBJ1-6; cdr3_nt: TGCGCCAGCAAAAGACAGGGTATAGATAATTCACCCCTCCACTTT; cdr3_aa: CASKRQGIDNSPLHF
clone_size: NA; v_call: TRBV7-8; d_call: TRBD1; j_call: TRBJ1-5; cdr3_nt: TGTGCCAGCAGGAAAGACAGGGGGAGCAATCAGCCCCAGCATTTT; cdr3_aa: CASRKDRGSNQPQHF
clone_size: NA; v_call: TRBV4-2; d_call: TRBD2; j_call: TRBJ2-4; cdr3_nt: TGTGCCAGCAGCCCCGAACTAGCGGGGGGGGCGGAGAACATTCAGTACTTC; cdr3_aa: CASSPELAGGAENIQYF
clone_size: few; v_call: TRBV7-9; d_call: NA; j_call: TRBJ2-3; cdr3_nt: TGTGCCAGCAGCTTAGAGGGCAGGGGTCGTGATACGCAGTATTTT; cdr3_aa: CASSLEGRGRDTQYF
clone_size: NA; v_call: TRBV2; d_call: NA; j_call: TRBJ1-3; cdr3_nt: TGTGCCAGCACCGCGTCAGGGGAAATAAATGGAAACACCATATATTTT; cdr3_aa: CASTASGEINGNTIYF
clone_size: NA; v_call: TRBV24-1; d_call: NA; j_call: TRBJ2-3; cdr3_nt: TGTGCCACCAGTGCCCTCGGGGGATACTCCACAGATACGCAGTATTTT; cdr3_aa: CATSALGGYSTDTQYF
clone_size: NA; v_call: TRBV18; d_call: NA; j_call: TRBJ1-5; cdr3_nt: TGTGCCAGCTCACCCCCGGGGGAGGGCGCTCGTCAGCCCCAGCATTTT; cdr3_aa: CASSPPGEGARQPQHF
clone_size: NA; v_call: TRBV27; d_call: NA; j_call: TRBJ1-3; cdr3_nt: TGTGCCACTAAGGGGGTATCTGGAAACACCATATATTTT; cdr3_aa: CATKGVSGNTIYF
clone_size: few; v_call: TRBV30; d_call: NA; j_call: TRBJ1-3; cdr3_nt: TGTGCCTGGAGTGCAGGACAGCTTGGAAACACCATATATTTT; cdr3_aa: CAWSAGQLGNTIYF
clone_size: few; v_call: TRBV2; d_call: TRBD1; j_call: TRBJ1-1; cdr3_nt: TGTGCCAGTCAGGGGGCGAACACTGAAGCTTTCTTT; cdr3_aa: CASQGANTEAFF
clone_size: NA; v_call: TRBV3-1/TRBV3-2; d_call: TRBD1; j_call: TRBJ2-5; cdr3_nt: TGTGCCAGCCGGTCAGGGGGACGGTACCAAGAGACCCAGTACTTC; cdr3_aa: CASRSGGRYQETQYF
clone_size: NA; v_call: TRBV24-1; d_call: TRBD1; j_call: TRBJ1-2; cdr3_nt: TGTGCCACCAGTGACCTACGACAGGGTCATGGCTACACCTTC; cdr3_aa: CATSDLRQGHGYTF
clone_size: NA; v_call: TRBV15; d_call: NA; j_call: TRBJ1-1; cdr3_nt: TGTGCCACCAGCAGAGACCGGGTTGGCACTGAAGCTTTCTTT; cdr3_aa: CATSRDRVGTEAFF
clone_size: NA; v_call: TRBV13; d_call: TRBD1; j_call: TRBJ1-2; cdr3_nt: TGTGCCAGCAGAAGGGACAGGGACTATGGCTACACCTTC; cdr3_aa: CASRRDRDYGYTF
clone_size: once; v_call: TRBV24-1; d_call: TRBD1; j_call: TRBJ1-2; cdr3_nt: TGTGCCACCCAGGACAGGGAGGGCTATGGCTACACCTTC; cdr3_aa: CATQDREGYGYTF
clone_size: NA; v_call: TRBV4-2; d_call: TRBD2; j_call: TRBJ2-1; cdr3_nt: TGTGCCAGCAGCCTTCAGACTAGCGGGGAGGTAAATGAGCAGTTCTTC; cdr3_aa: CASSLQTSGEVNEQFF
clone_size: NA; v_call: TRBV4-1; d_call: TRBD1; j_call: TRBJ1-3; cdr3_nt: TGCGCCAGCAGCCATTTTAACAGGGGCTCTGGAAACACCATATATTTT; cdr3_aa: CASSHFNRGSGNTIYF
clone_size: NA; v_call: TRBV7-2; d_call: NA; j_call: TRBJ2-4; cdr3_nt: TGTGCCAGCAGCGTCGGTGAGACCAAAAACATTCAGTACTTC; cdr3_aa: CASSVGETKNIQYF
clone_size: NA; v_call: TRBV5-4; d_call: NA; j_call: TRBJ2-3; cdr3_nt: TGTGCCAGCAGCTCCTTGACTCTTAGCACAGATACGCAGTATTTT; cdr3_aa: CASSSLTLSTDTQYF
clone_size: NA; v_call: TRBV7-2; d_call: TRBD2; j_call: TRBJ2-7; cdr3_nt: TGTGCCAGCAGCTTGAGCGGGGCTGTTACCTACGAGCAGTACTTC; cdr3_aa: CASSLSGAVTYEQYF
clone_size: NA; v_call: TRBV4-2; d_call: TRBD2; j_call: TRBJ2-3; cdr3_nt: TGTGCCAGCAGCCAAGGGACTAGCGGGGGGGCCCGCACAGATACGCAGTATTTT; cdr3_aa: CASSQGTSGGARTDTQYF
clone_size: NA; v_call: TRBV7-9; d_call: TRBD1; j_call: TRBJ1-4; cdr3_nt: TGTGCCAGCAGCCTCGGGACAGGGGGCAATGAAAAACTGTTTTTT; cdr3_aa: CASSLGTGGNEKLFF
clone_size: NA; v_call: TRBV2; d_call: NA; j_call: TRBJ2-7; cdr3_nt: TGTGCCAGCAGCGACGGAGGCTCCTACGAGCAGTACTTC; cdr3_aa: CASSDGGSYEQYF
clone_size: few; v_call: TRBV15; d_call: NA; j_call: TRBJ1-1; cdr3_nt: TGTGCCACCAGCAGAGTGGGGGGCACTGAAGCTTTCTTT; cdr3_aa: CATSRVGGTEAFF
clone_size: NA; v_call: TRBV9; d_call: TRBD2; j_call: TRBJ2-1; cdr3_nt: TGTGCCAGCAGCGTAGGAAATAGCGGGGGGTACAATGAGCAGTTCTTC; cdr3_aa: CASSVGNSGGYNEQFF
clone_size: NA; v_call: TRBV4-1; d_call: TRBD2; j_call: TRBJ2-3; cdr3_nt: TGCGCCAGCAGCCAAGAGGGACTAGCGGGGGGGGGCAGCACAGATACGCAGTATTTT; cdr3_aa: CASSQEGLAGGGSTDTQYF